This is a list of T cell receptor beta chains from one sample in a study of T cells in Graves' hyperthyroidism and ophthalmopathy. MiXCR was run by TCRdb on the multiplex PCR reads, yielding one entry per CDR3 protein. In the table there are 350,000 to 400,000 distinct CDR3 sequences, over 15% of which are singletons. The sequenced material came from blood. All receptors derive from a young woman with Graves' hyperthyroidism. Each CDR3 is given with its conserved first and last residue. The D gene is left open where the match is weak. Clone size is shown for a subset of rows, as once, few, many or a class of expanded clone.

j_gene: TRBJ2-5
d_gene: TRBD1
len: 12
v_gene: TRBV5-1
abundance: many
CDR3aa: CASTGQGETQYF
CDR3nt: TGCGCCAGTACGGGACAGGGGGAGACCCAGTACTTC

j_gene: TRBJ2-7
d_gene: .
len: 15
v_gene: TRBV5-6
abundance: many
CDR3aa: CASSSALGQIYEQYF
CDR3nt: TGTGCCAGCAGCTCGGCCTTAGGACAGATCTACGAGCAGTACTTC

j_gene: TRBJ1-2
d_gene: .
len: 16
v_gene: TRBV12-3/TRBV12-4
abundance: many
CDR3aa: CASSSHVGVLTSGYTF
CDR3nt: TGTGCCAGCAGTTCCCACGTAGGTGTCCTAACGTCAGGCTACACCTTC

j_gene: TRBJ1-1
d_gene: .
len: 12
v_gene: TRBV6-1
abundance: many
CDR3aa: CASRQLYTEAFF
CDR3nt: TGTGCCAGCAGACAGCTGTACACTGAAGCTTTCTTT

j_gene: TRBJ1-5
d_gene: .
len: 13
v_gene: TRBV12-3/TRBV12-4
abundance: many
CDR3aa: CASSPMWDQPQHF
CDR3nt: TGTGCCAGCAGTCCCATGTGGGATCAGCCCCAGCATTTT

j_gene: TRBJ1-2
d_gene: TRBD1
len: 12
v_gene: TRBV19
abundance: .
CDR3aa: CASRHDRVVYTF
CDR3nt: TGTGCCAGTAGGCACGACAGGGTGGTCTACACCTTC

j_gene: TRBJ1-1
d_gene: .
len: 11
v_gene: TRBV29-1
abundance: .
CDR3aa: CSAPGGAEAFF
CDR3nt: TGCAGCGCCCCCGGCGGGGCTGAAGCTTTCTTT

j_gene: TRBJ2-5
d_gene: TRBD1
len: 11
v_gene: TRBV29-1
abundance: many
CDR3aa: CSFGTAETQYF
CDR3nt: TGCAGCTTCGGGACAGCCGAGACCCAGTACTTC

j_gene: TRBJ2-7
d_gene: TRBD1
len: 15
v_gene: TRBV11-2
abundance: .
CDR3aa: CASSTYRGYSYEQYF
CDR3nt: TGTGCCAGCAGCACCTACAGGGGGTACTCCTACGAGCAGTACTTC

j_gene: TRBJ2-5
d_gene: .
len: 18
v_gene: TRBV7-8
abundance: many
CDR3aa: CASSTPGLGQRIQETQYF
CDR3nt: TGTGCCAGCAGCACCCCTGGACTTGGACAGCGCATCCAAGAGACCCAGTACTTC

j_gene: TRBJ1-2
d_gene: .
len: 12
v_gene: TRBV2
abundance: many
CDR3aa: CASKRGGYGYTF
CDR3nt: TGTGCCAGCAAGCGGGGGGGCTATGGCTACACCTTC

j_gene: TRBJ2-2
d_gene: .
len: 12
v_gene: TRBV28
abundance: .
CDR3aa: CASRQLTGELFF
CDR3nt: TGTGCCAGCCGGCAGTTAACCGGGGAGCTGTTTTTT

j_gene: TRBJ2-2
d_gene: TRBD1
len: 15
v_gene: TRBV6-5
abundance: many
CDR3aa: CASSYRTGRTGELFF
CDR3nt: TGTGCCAGCAGCTACAGGACAGGGAGGACCGGGGAGCTGTTTTTT

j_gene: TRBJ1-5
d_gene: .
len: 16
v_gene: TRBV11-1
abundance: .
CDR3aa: CASSLFVGRSNQPQHF
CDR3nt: TGTGCCAGCAGCTTATTTGTGGGGAGAAGCAATCAGCCCCAGCATTTT

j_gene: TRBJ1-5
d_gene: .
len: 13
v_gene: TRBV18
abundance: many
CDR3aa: CASSPYGNQPQHF
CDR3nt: TGTGCCAGCTCACCCTACGGCAATCAGCCCCAGCATTTT

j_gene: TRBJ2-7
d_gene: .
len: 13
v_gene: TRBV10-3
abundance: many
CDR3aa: CAIRLAAGNEQYF
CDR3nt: TGTGCCATCAGACTAGCTGCCGGGAATGAGCAGTACTTC

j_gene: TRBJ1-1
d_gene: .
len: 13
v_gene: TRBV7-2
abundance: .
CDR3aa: CASRLRGANEAFF
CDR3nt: TGTGCCAGCAGATTAAGGGGGGCTAATGAAGCTTTCTTT

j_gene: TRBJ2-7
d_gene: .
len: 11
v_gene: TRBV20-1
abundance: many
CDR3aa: CSAWRGYEQYF
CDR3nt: TGCAGTGCTTGGCGGGGTTACGAGCAGTACTTC

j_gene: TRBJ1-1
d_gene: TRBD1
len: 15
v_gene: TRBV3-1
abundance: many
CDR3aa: CASSRGTGLNTEAFF
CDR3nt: TGTGCCAGCAGCCGTGGGACAGGCCTGAACACTGAAGCTTTCTTT

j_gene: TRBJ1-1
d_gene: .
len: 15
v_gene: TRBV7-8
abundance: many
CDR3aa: CASSLWADPHTEAFF
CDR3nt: TGTGCCAGCAGCTTATGGGCAGACCCACACACTGAAGCTTTCTTT

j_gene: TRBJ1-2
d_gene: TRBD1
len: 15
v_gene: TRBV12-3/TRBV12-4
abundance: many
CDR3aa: CASSLGQGALYGYTF
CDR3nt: TGTGCCAGCAGTTTAGGACAGGGGGCTCTCTATGGCTACACCTTC

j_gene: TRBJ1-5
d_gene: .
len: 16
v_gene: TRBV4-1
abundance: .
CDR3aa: CASSQALPGSNQPQHF
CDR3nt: TGCGCCAGCAGCCAAGCCCTCCCGGGCAGCAATCAGCCCCAGCATTTT

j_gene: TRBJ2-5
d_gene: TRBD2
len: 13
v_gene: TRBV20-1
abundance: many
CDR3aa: CSVPRGGAETQYF
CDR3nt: TGCAGTGTCCCACGGGGGGGGGCTGAGACCCAGTACTTC

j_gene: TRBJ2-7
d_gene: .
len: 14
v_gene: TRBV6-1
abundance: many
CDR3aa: CASSATGLNYEQYF
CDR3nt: TGTGCCAGCAGTGCAACAGGGCTCAACTACGAGCAGTACTTC

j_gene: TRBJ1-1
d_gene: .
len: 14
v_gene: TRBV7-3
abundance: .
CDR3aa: CASSLTYQNTEAFF
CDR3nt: TGTGCCAGCAGCTTAACGTACCAGAACACTGAAGCTTTCTTT

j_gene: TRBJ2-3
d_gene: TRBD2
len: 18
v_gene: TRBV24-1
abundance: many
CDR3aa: CATSDPGGGGGFTDTQYF
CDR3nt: TGTGCCACCAGTGACCCGGGGGGTGGCGGGGGATTCACAGATACGCAGTATTTT

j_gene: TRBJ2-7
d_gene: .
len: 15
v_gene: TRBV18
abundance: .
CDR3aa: CASSGPRGLSYEQYF
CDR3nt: TGTGCCAGCTCAGGACCTAGGGGGTTGTCCTACGAGCAGTACTTC

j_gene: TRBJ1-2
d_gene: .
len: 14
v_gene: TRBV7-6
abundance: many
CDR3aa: CASNRGLTDYGYTF
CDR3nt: TGTGCCAGCAACCGAGGGTTGACAGACTATGGCTACACCTTC

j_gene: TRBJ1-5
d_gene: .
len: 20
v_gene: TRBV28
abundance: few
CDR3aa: CASSFYIDAGLRISNQPQHF
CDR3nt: TGTGCCAGCAGTTTTTATATAGACGCCGGGCTCCGAATTAGCAATCAGCCCCAGCATTTT

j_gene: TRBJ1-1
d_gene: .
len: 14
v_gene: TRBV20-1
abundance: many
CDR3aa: CSARNHVRAVEAFF
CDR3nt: TGCAGTGCTAGAAATCACGTCAGGGCGGTTGAAGCTTTCTTT

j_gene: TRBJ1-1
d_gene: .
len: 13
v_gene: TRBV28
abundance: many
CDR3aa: CASREYSGTEAFF
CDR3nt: TGTGCCAGCAGGGAGTATTCGGGAACTGAAGCTTTCTTT

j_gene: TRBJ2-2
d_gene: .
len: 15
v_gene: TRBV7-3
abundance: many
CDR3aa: CASSLLGQNTGELFF
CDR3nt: TGTGCCAGCAGCTTACTGGGACAGAACACCGGGGAGCTGTTTTTT

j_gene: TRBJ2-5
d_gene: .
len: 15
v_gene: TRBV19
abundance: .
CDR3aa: CASTPTAVTVETQYF
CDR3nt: TGTGCCAGTACTCCGACGGCAGTAACTGTCGAGACCCAGTACTTC

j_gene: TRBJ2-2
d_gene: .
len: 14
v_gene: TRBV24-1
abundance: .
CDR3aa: CATRGRVNTGELFF
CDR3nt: TGTGCCACCAGGGGCAGGGTCAACACCGGGGAGCTGTTTTTT

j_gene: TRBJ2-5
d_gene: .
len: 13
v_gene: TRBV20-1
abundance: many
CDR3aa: CSASSGAGETQYF
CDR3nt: TGCAGTGCTAGTTCTGGGGCGGGAGAGACCCAGTACTTC